Listed below are T cell receptor beta chains from one sample, sequenced in a study of vaccination and CD4 T cells after COVID-19. TCRdb redid the calling of the PCR reads with MiXCR, one entry per CDR3 protein. The sample shows some 10,000 distinct CDR3 sequences, about 20% of them seen only once. Their specific antigens are unknown. Material: CD4+ T cells from blood, cultured in vitro, obtained after SARS-CoV-2 vaccination. Source of these receptors: a human donor who had recovered from COVID-19. Each CDR3 is given with its conserved first and last residue. Fields, in order: J gene, V gene, D gene, clone size, CDR3 length, CDR3 protein, CDR3 DNA. D genes are given only for firm matches. Clone size is stated in some rows and not others, as once, few, many or a class when expanded.

J: TRBJ2-1
V: TRBV18
D: TRBD2
size: NA
length: 17
CDR3: CASSPGMAGAIYNEQFF
DNA: TGTGCCAGCTCACCAGGGATGGCGGGAGCGATCTACAATGAGCAGTTCTTC

J: TRBJ1-5
V: TRBV6-2/TRBV6-3
D: NA
size: NA
length: 15
CDR3: CASRTRWRGNQPQHF
DNA: TGTGCCAGCAGAACGAGGTGGAGGGGCAATCAGCCCCAGCATTTT

J: TRBJ2-6
V: TRBV7-8
D: NA
size: NA
length: 16
CDR3: CASSLVYSSGANVLTF
DNA: TGTGCCAGCAGCTTAGTTTACAGTTCTGGGGCCAACGTCCTGACTTTC

J: TRBJ1-2
V: TRBV5-4
D: NA
size: NA
length: 14
CDR3: CASSLRRQGYGYTF
DNA: TGTGCCAGCAGCTTAAGGCGGCAGGGCTATGGCTACACCTTC

J: TRBJ2-1
V: TRBV24-1
D: NA
size: NA
length: 15
CDR3: CATSGPIWRGDEQFF
DNA: TGTGCCACCAGTGGGCCTATTTGGAGGGGAGATGAGCAGTTCTTC

J: TRBJ2-7
V: TRBV7-2
D: NA
size: NA
length: 14
CDR3: CASSLEAPRGEQYF
DNA: TGTGCCAGCAGCTTAGAGGCCCCGAGGGGCGAGCAGTACTTC

J: TRBJ2-7
V: TRBV20-1
D: TRBD2
size: medium-sized
length: 14
CDR3: CSAMPGLAGGEQYF
DNA: TGCAGTGCTATGCCGGGACTAGCGGGAGGCGAGCAGTACTTC

J: TRBJ2-3
V: TRBV5-1
D: NA
size: NA
length: 14
CDR3: CASSLVSGADTQYF
DNA: TGCGCCAGCAGCTTGGTGTCTGGAGCAGATACGCAGTATTTT

J: TRBJ1-1
V: TRBV28
D: TRBD1
size: NA
length: 15
CDR3: CASSWTGTGRTEAFF
DNA: TGTGCCAGCAGTTGGACCGGGACAGGGCGGACTGAAGCTTTCTTT

J: TRBJ2-3
V: TRBV7-3
D: NA
size: medium-sized
length: 13
CDR3: CASSFRTLDTQYF
DNA: TGTGCCAGCAGCTTTCGGACTTTAGACACGCAGTATTTT

J: TRBJ2-3
V: TRBV20-1
D: NA
size: medium-sized
length: 14
CDR3: CSASLPITTDTQYF
DNA: TGCAGTGCTAGTCTTCCTATCACCACAGATACGCAGTATTTT

J: TRBJ2-7
V: TRBV7-2
D: TRBD2
size: once
length: 15
CDR3: CASSLVAGVAGEQYF
DNA: TGTGCCAGCAGCTTAGTAGCGGGAGTGGCGGGCGAGCAGTACTTC

J: TRBJ2-1
V: TRBV20-1
D: TRBD2
size: medium-sized
length: 14
CDR3: CSALAGATYNEQFF
DNA: TGCAGTGCCTTAGCGGGAGCTACCTACAATGAGCAGTTCTTC

J: TRBJ2-5
V: TRBV5-6
D: NA
size: NA
length: 15
CDR3: CASSLVRTFEETQYF
DNA: TGTGCCAGCAGCTTGGTTAGGACATTCGAAGAGACCCAGTACTTC

J: TRBJ2-4
V: TRBV20-1
D: NA
size: few
length: 14
CDR3: CSAAPVETPNIQYF
DNA: TGCAGTGCGGCCCCAGTGGAGACACCTAACATTCAGTACTTC

J: TRBJ1-6
V: TRBV19
D: TRBD1
size: NA
length: 16
CDR3: CASSTTADRGNSPLHF
DNA: TGTGCCAGTAGTACCACCGCGGACAGGGGAAATTCACCCCTCCACTTT

J: TRBJ2-3
V: TRBV7-2
D: NA
size: NA
length: 16
CDR3: CASSSRDRFKWDTQYF
DNA: TGTGCCAGCAGCTCGCGGGACAGATTCAAGTGGGATACGCAGTATTTT

J: TRBJ1-5
V: TRBV28
D: TRBD1
size: NA
length: 15
CDR3: CASTPLGGGSQPQHF
DNA: TGTGCCAGCACCCCCCTGGGAGGGGGCAGTCAGCCCCAGCATTTT

J: TRBJ2-2
V: TRBV25-1
D: NA
size: few
length: 14
CDR3: CASSEAMNTGELFF
DNA: TGTGCCAGCAGTGAGGCAATGAACACCGGGGAGCTGTTTTTT

J: TRBJ2-1
V: TRBV4-3
D: NA
size: NA
length: 16
CDR3: CASSRKPRDSYNEQFF
DNA: TGCGCCAGCAGCCGCAAACCGCGGGACAGCTACAATGAGCAGTTCTTC

J: TRBJ2-2
V: TRBV2
D: NA
size: NA
length: 15
CDR3: CASPRGIPNTGELFF
DNA: TGTGCCAGCCCCCGCGGTATCCCTAACACCGGGGAGCTGTTTTTT

J: TRBJ2-7
V: TRBV7-9
D: NA
size: NA
length: 15
CDR3: CASSLALGSLYEQYF
DNA: TGTGCCAGCAGCTTAGCTTTAGGGTCGCTCTACGAGCAGTACTTC

J: TRBJ1-2
V: TRBV7-9
D: NA
size: medium-sized
length: 15
CDR3: CASSQLRAAGYGYTF
DNA: TGTGCCAGCAGCCAACTACGGGCCGCCGGCTATGGCTACACCTTC

J: TRBJ2-5
V: TRBV28
D: NA
size: NA
length: 13
CDR3: CASSSPAQETQYF
DNA: TGTGCCAGCAGTTCGCCCGCCCAAGAGACCCAGTACTTC

J: TRBJ1-2
V: TRBV20-1
D: NA
size: medium-sized
length: 15
CDR3: CSARDLTETLYGYTF
DNA: TGCAGTGCTAGAGATCTTACAGAGACCCTTTATGGCTACACCTTC

J: TRBJ2-3
V: TRBV6-1
D: NA
size: NA
length: 13
CDR3: CASGRPSTDTQYF
DNA: TGTGCCAGCGGGAGGCCATCCACAGATACGCAGTATTTT

J: TRBJ1-1
V: TRBV29-1
D: NA
size: NA
length: 13
CDR3: CSVEQGLGTEAFF
DNA: TGCAGCGTTGAACAGGGGCTGGGCACTGAAGCTTTCTTT